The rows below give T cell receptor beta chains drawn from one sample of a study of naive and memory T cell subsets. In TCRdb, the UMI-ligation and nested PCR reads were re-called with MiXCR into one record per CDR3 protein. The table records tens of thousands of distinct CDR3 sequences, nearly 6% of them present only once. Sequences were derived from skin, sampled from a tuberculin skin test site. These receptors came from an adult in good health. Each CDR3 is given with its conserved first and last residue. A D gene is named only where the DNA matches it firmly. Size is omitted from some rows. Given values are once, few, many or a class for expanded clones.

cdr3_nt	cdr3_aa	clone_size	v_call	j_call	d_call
TGTGCCAGCAGTTTATGGACGGCCTTACTATTCTTT	CASSLWTALLFF	few	TRBV28	TRBJ1-1	.
TGTGCCACCAGCAGAGCAAGGGAGACCCAGTACTTC	CATSRARETQYF	medium-sized	TRBV15	TRBJ2-5	.
TGTGCCAGCACCACAGCGGGTACCAAAGAGACCCAGTACTTC	CASTTAGTKETQYF	few	TRBV7-8	TRBJ2-5	.
TGCAGCGTTGAAGATCGGGAGGGCGCGAGCTCTGGGGCCAACGTCCTGACTTTC	CSVEDREGASSGANVLTF	many	TRBV29-1	TRBJ2-6	TRBD2
TGTGCCAGCAGCCCCTTCGGCTACAATGAGCAGTTCTTC	CASSPFGYNEQFF	few	TRBV14	TRBJ2-1	.
TGCGCCAGCAGCCAAGATCCGCAACCGGGGACTAGGCACGAGACCCAGTACTTC	CASSQDPQPGTRHETQYF	few	TRBV4-1	TRBJ2-5	TRBD2
TGTGCCAGTAGTATGGACAGGGGGCGTTCCGAGCAGTACTTC	CASSMDRGRSEQYF	many	TRBV19	TRBJ2-7	TRBD1
TGTGCCAGCAGCCAAGATCTACGCCGGACCCGAGCTAACTATGGCTACACCTTC	CASSQDLRRTRANYGYTF	many	TRBV14	TRBJ1-2	.
TGTGCCAGCAGCCTCCGGGACAGTATGCAGACCCAGTACTTC	CASSLRDSMQTQYF	many	TRBV27	TRBJ2-5	TRBD1
TGCAGTGCTTCGGACGCCAAAAAAGGGAGCTATGGCTACACCTTC	CSASDAKKGSYGYTF	few	TRBV20-1	TRBJ1-2	.
TGTGCCAGCAGTTACTCGGCCGCGCACAATGAGCAGTTCTTC	CASSYSAAHNEQFF	.	TRBV6-2/TRBV6-3	TRBJ2-1	.
TGTGCCAGCCAGAAGTCCGCCGGGACAGGCAGCTATGGCTACACCTTC	CASQKSAGTGSYGYTF	many	TRBV28	TRBJ1-2	TRBD1
TGTGCCAGCAGGTTAAGGGGCACCGGGGAGCTGTTTTTT	CASRLRGTGELFF	many	TRBV7-2	TRBJ2-2	.
TGCAGTGCTAGAGATACTAGCGCCAGTTCCTACAATGAGCAGTTCTTC	CSARDTSASSYNEQFF	many	TRBV20-1	TRBJ2-1	TRBD2
TGTGCCAGCAGGTCGGGACTCCTTCGAGAGACCCAGTACTTC	CASRSGLLRETQYF	many	TRBV12-3/TRBV12-4	TRBJ2-5	.
TGTGCCAGTAGTACCTTCATGGGAACCCTCCACTTT	CASSTFMGTLHF	few	TRBV19	TRBJ1-6	.
TGTGCCAGCAGCCAGCAGGGGCCCCTTTACAATGAGCAGTTCTTC	CASSQQGPLYNEQFF	many	TRBV3-1	TRBJ2-1	.
TGTGCCAGCAGTTTCCCTACGTGGATGGGTAATGAAAAACTGTTTTTT	CASSFPTWMGNEKLFF	.	TRBV28	TRBJ1-4	.
TGTGCCACCAGTGAGCCAGGGTTCACAGATACGCAGTATTTT	CATSEPGFTDTQYF	many	TRBV24-1	TRBJ2-3	.
TGTGCCAGCTCACCGGACAGGACGAATCAGCCCCAGCATTTT	CASSPDRTNQPQHF	few	TRBV18	TRBJ1-5	TRBD1
TGTGCCAGCAGCTTGTTCAACCCGAACACTGAAGCTTTCTTT	CASSLFNPNTEAFF	many	TRBV5-6	TRBJ1-1	.
TGTGCCACCGGCGGGACTAGCGGCCACAATGAGCAGTTCTTC	CATGGTSGHNEQFF	many	TRBV24-1	TRBJ2-1	TRBD2
TGTGCCAGCAGCCCGCGACAGGGAAGGGGAGATACGCAGTATTTT	CASSPRQGRGDTQYF	many	TRBV7-2	TRBJ2-3	TRBD1
TGTGCCAGCAGTTTATGGACAGGGGGGGGAAATTCACCCCTCCACTTT	CASSLWTGGGNSPLHF	.	TRBV28	TRBJ1-6	TRBD1
TGTGCCACCTCTAGCGGGAGGGGGTGGGAGCAGTTCTTC	CATSSGRGWEQFF	.	TRBV19	TRBJ2-1	TRBD2
TGTGCCAGCAGATCCGCAGCGGGGAGCTCCTACGAGCAGTACTTC	CASRSAAGSSYEQYF	few	TRBV6-1	TRBJ2-7	TRBD2
TGTGCCAGCAGTTACGAGTGGACAGGGGGCGCATCCCCTCCGGGCTACACCTTC	CASSYEWTGGASPPGYTF	few	TRBV6-5	TRBJ1-2	TRBD1
TGTGCCAGCAGGCCCGGGGCCGGGGGCCAGCCCCAGCATTTT	CASRPGAGGQPQHF	few	TRBV6-2/TRBV6-3	TRBJ1-5	.
TGTGCCAGCAGTGGTCTCTTAGCGGGATACAATGAGCAGTTCTTC	CASSGLLAGYNEQFF	many	TRBV27	TRBJ2-1	TRBD2
TGTGCCAGCAGCTTGGTGGGGATCTATGGCTACACCTTC	CASSLVGIYGYTF	many	TRBV5-5	TRBJ1-2	.
TGCAGTGCTAGAGAAGAGTTGGTAGACACTGAAGCTTTCTTT	CSAREELVDTEAFF	.	TRBV20-1	TRBJ1-1	.
TGCGCCAGCAGCTTGGCCGGCCGGGGCACTGAAGCTTTCTTT	CASSLAGRGTEAFF	few	TRBV5-1	TRBJ1-1	.
TGTGCCAGCAGCTTCAGCACAGATACGCAGTATTTT	CASSFSTDTQYF	.	TRBV7-2	TRBJ2-3	.
TGTGCCAGCAGCAGGGGGCTGGGCTATGGCTACACCTTC	CASSRGLGYGYTF	many	TRBV12-3/TRBV12-4	TRBJ1-2	TRBD1
TGTGCCATCAGTGACAGGGGGGCAACAGACTCCTACAATGAGCAGTTCTTC	CAISDRGATDSYNEQFF	medium-sized	TRBV10-3	TRBJ2-1	.
TGTGCCAGCAGTTCGACAGGGAAGGTCCCGTACTTC	CASSSTGKVPYF	many	TRBV28	TRBJ2-7	TRBD1
TGTGCCAGCAGCTTAGTGCTTACGGCGAACACCGGGGAGCTGTTTTTT	CASSLVLTANTGELFF	many	TRBV7-2	TRBJ2-2	.
TGTGCCACCAGTGCCTCAGGGGACAATAACTACGAGCAGTACTTC	CATSASGDNNYEQYF	many	TRBV24-1	TRBJ2-7	.
TGTGCCAGCAGCCACAAATGGTCTAACCGGAACTATGGCTACACCTTC	CASSHKWSNRNYGYTF	.	TRBV14	TRBJ1-2	.
TGTGCCAGCAGTGTCGGCAATCAGCCCCAGCATTTT	CASSVGNQPQHF	many	TRBV25-1	TRBJ1-5	.
TGTGCCAGCACCGTTCAGAGAGAGACCCAGTACTTC	CASTVQRETQYF	many	TRBV11-2	TRBJ2-5	.
TGTGCCAGCAGTCCGGACAGGGGGCGTCGCACAGATACGCAGTATTTT	CASSPDRGRRTDTQYF	many	TRBV6-5	TRBJ2-3	TRBD1
TGCAGCGTTCGTGTACAGCTGAACACTGAAGCTTTCTTT	CSVRVQLNTEAFF	many	TRBV29-1	TRBJ1-1	.
TGTGCCAGTAACAACCAGGGTCACTATGGCTACACCTTC	CASNNQGHYGYTF	.	TRBV19	TRBJ1-2	.
TGCAGCGTTCACGACAGGGGAGACACTGAAGCTTTCTTT	CSVHDRGDTEAFF	many	TRBV29-1	TRBJ1-1	TRBD1